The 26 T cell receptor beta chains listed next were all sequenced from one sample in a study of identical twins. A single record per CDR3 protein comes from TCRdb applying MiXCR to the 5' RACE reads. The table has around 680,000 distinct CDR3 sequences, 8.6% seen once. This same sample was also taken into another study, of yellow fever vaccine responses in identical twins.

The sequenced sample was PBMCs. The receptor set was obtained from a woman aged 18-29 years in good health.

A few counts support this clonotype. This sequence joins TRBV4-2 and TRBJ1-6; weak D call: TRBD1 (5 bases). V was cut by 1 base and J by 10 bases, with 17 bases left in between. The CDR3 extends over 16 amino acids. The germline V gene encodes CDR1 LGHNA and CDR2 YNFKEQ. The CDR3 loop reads CASSQAKSGKNSPLHF. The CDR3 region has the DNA TGTGCCAGCAGCCAAGCTAAGTCAGGGAAAAACTCACCCCTCCACTTT.

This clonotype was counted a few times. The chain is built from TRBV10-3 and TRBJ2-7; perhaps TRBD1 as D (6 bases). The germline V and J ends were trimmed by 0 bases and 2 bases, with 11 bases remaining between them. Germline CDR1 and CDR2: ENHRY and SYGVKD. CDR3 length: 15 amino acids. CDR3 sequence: CAISESRGHTYEQYF. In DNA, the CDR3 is TGTGCCATCAGTGAGTCCCGGGGACACACCTACGAGCAGTACTTC.

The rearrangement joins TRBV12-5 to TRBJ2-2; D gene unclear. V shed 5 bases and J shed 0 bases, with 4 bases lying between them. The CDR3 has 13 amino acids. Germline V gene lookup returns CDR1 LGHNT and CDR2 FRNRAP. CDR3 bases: TGTGCTAGTGGTCTTCCGAACACCGGGGAGCTGTTTTTT. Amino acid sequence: CASGLPNTGELFF.

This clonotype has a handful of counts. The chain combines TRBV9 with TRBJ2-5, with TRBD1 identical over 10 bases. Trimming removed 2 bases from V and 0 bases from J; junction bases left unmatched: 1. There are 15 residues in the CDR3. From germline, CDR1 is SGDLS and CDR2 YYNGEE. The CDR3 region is CASSVDRGDQETQYF. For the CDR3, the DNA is TGTGCCAGCAGCGTGGACAGGGGGGACCAAGAGACCCAGTACTTC.

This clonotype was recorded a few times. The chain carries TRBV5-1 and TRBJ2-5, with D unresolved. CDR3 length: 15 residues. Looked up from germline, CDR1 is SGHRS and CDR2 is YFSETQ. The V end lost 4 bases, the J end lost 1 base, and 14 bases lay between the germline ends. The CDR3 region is CASSPGERSQETQYF. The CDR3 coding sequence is TGCGCCAGCAGCCCAGGAGAAAGGAGCCAAGAGACCCAGTACTTC.

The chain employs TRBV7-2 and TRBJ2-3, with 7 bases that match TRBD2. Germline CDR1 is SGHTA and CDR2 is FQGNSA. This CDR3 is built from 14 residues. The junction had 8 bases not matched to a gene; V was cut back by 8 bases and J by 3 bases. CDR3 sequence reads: CASGPGGRTDTQYF. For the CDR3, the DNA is TGTGCCAGCGGACCGGGGGGTAGGACAGATACGCAGTATTTT.

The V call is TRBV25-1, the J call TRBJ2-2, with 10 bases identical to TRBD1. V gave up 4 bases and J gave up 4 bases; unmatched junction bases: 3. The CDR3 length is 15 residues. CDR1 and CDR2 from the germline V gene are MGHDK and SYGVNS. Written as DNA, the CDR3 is TGTGCCAGCAGTGTGACAGGGGGCCTCACCGGGGAGCTGTTTTTT. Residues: CASSVTGGLTGELFF.

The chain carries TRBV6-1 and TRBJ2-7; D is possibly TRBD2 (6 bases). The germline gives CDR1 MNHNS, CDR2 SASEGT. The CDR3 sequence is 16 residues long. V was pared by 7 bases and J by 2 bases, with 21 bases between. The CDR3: CASTLTSGGIPYEQYF. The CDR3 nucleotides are TGTGCCAGCACCCTAACCTCTGGAGGGATCCCCTACGAGCAGTACTTC.

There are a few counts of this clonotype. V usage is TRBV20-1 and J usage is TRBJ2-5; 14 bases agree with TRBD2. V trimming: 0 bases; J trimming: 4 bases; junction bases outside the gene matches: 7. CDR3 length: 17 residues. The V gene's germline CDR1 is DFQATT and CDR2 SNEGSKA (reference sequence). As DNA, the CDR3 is TGCAGTGCTAGAGACAGAGGGACTAGCGGGGGTTTAGAGACCCAGTACTTC. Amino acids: CSARDRGTSGGLETQYF.

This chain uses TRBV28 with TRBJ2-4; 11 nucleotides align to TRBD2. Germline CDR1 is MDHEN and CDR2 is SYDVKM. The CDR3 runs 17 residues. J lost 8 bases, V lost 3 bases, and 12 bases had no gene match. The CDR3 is CASSLPGTSGRKDIQYF. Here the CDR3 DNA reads TGTGCCAGCAGTTTGCCCGGGACTAGCGGCCGGAAGGACATTCAGTACTTC.

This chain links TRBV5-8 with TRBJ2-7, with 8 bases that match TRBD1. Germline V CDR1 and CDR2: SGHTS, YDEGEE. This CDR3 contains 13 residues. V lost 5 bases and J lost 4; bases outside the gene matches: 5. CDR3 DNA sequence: TGTGCCAGCAGTTGGACAGGGACTTACGAGCAGTACTTC. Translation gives CASSWTGTYEQYF. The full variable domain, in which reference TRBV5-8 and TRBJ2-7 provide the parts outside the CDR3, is EAGVTQSPTHLIKTRGQQATLRCSPISGHTSVYWYQQALGLGLQFLLWYDEGEERNRGNFPPRFSGRQFPNYSSELNVNALELEDSALYLCASSWTGTYEQYFGPGTRLTVT.

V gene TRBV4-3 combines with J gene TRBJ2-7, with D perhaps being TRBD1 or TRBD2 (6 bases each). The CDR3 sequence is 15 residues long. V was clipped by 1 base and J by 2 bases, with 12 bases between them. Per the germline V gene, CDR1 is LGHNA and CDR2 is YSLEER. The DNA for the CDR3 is TGCGCCAGCAGCCAAGCAGAGGGGGGAGCCTACGAGCAGTACTTC. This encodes CASSQAEGGAYEQYF.

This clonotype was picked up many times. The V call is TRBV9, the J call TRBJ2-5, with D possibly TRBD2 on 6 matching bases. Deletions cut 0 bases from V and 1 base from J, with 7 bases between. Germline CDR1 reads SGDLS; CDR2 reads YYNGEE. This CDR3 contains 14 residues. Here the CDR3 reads CASSVGDFQETQYF. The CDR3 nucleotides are TGTGCCAGCAGCGTAGGGGACTTCCAAGAGACCCAGTACTTC.

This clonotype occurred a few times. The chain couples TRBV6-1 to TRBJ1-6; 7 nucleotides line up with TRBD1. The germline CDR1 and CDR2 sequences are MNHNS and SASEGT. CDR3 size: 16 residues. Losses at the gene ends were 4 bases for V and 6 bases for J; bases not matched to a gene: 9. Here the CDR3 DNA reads TGTGCCAGCAGTGCGACAGGGCTAGGAGTTAATTCACCCCTCCACTTT. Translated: CASSATGLGVNSPLHF.

The CDR3 sequence is CASSFNPGQAYNEQFF. CDR3 bases: TGTGCCAGCAGCTTTAACCCGGGACAGGCTTACAATGAGCAGTTCTTC. This chain uses TRBV7-2 with TRBJ2-1, with 8 bases matching TRBD1. V lost 3 bases and J lost 4; bases outside the gene matches: 8. This CDR3 has 16 amino acids. Germline V gives CDR1 SGHTA, CDR2 FQGNSA.

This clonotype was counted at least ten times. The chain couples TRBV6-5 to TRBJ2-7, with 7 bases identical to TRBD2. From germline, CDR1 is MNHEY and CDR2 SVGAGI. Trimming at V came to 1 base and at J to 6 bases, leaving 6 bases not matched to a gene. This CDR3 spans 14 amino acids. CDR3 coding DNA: TGTGCCAGCAGTTACTGCACGCGGGAGTGCGAGCAGTACTTC. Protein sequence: CASSYCTRECEQYF.

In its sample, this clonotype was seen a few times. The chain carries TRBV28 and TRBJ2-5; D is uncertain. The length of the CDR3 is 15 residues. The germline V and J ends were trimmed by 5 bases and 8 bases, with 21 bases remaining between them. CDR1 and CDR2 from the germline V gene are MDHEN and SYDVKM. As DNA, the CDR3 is TGTGCCAGCAGTCCCCAGATCCCAGCGCCTAATACCCAGTACTTC. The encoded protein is CASSPQIPAPNTQYF.

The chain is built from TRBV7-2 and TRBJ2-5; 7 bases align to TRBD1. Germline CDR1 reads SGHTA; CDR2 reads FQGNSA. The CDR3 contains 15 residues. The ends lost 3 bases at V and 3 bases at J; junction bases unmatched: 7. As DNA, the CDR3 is TGTGCCAGCAGCTTTCTACAGGGGCGGGAAGAGACCCAGTACTTC. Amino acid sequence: CASSFLQGREETQYF. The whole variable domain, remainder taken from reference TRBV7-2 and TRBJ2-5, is GAGVSQSPSNKVTEKGKDVELRCDPISGHTALYWYRQSLGQGLEFLIYFQGNSAPDKSGLPSDRFSAERTGGSVSTLTIQRTQQEDSAVYLCASSFLQGREETQYFGPGTRLLVL.

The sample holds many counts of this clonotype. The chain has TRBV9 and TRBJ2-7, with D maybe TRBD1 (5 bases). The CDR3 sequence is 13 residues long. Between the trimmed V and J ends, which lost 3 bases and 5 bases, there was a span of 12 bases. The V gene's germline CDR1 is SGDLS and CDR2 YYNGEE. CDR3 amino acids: CASSAQGRDEQYF. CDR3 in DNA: TGTGCCAGCAGCGCTCAGGGTAGGGACGAGCAGTACTTC.

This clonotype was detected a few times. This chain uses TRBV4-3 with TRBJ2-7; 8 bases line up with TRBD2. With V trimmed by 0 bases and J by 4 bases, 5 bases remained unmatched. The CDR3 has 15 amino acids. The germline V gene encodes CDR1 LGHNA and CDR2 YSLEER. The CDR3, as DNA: TGCGCCAGCAGCCAAGATGCGGGAGGACGGTACGAGCAGTACTTC. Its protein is CASSQDAGGRYEQYF.

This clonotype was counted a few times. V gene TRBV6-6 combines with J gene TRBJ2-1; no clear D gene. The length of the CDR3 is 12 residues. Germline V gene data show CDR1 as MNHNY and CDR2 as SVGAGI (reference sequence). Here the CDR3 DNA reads TGTGCTACGTCCAGCTCCTACAATGAGCAGTTCTTC. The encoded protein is CATSSSYNEQFF.

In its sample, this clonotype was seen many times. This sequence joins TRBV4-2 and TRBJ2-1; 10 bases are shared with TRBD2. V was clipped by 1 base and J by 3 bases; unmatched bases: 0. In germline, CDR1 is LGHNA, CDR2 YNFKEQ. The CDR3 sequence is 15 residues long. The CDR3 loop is CASSQASGGYNEQFF. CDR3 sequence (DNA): TGTGCCAGCAGCCAAGCTAGCGGGGGCTACAATGAGCAGTTCTTC.

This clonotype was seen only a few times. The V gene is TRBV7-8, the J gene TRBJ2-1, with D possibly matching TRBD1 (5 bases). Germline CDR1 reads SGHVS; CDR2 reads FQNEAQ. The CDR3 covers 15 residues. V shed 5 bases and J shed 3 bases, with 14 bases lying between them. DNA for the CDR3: TGTGCCAGCAGCACCCGACAGCAAGGCTACAATGAGCAGTTCTTC. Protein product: CASSTRQQGYNEQFF.

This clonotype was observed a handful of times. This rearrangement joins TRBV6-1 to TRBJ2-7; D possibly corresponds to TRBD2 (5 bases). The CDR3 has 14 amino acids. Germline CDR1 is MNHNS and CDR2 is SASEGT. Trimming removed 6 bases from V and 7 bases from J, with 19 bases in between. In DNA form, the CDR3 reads TGTGCCAGCAGAACAGACTCGCTCTCGGGGGAGCAGTACTTC. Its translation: CASRTDSLSGEQYF.

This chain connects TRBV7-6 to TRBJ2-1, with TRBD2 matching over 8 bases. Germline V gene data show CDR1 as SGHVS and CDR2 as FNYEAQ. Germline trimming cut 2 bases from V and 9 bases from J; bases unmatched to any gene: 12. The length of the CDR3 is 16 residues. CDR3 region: CASSLKAAEAGGEQFF. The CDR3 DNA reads TGTGCCAGCAGCTTAAAGGCCGCCGAGGCGGGAGGTGAGCAGTTCTTC.

The CDR3 loop is CASSYRGEGRGRADTQYF. The DNA of the CDR3 is TGTGCCAGCAGTTACCGAGGGGAGGGCCGGGGTCGGGCAGATACGCAGTATTTT. The genes are TRBV6-2 or TRBV6-3 and TRBJ2-3, with 7 positions matching TRBD2. This CDR3 has 18 amino acids. V gave up 2 bases and J gave up 4 bases; unmatched junction bases: 15. Germline V gene data show CDR1 as MNHEY and CDR2 as SVGEGT.